This T cell receptor (beta chain) emerged from a study of shared clonotypes between healthy human individuals. The study's findings and limits: Researchers sampled only blood; tissue repertoires likely differ.

Methods used by the authors: ImmunoSEQ output held junction-only sequences without quality scores, so filtering differed. Assay used: immunoSEQ multiplex PCR; TCRdb lists only in-frame clones, some missing. V, J and clone size were drawn from that table, and D and trimming were deduced from the DNA. This sample has fewer than 3 million clones; around 90% occur once, and the top ten carry approximately 0.4%. Germline lookup yields CDR1 SGHDT and CDR2 YYEEEE. This CDR3 is 12 amino acids long. The ends were cut back, 4 bases at V and 6 bases at J, with 11 bases in the middle. A remark on this clone: The antigen remains undetermined.

The source material was naive CD4+ T cells from PBMCs. The subset here: CD45RA+ positively selected. This chain connects TRBV5-6 to TRBJ2-7, with D perhaps TRBD1 (6 bases). The TCR comes from a man younger than 35 in good health. Some clones in this sample may be carry-over from other donors' samples. For the CDR3, the DNA is TGTGCCAGCAGCCTTACAGGGACCGAGCAGTACTTC. Residues: CASSLTGTEQYF.